The 5 T cell receptor beta chains given below trace back to one sample, sequenced in a study of blood T cell repertoires in COVID-19. Assay used: immunoSEQ multiplex PCR; TCRdb lists only in-frame clones, some missing. The table shows 140,000 to 150,000 clones, with approximately 82% occurring only once. The sequenced sample was peripheral blood. The source of these receptors is a man between 60 and 70 years old with active or convalescent COVID-19.

Of note for this clone: A junction boundary mismatches the germline segment, possibly from a read error. The chain has TRBV7-9 and TRBJ1-4; 10 bases agree with TRBD1. This CDR3 has 13 amino acids. CDR1 and CDR2 (germline): SEHNR, FQNEAQ (reference sequence). As DNA, the CDR3 is TGTGCCAGTGGCCGGGACAGGGGAAGGTGGCTAACTTTT. Translated: CASGRDRGRWLTF.

The chain has TRBV6-2 or TRBV6-3 and TRBJ2-7; 7 bases are shared with TRBD1. The V segment lost 0 bases and the J segment 4 bases; nucleotides outside the gene matches: 3. Germline-derived CDR1 and CDR2 are MNHEY and SVGEGT. This CDR3 region has 14 residues. DNA for the CDR3: TGTGCCAGCAGTTACTCGGGACAGAGATACGAGCAGTACGTC. Amino acid sequence: CASSYSGQRYEQYV.

V gene TRBV24-1 combines with J gene TRBJ2-1; TRBD2 matches at 12 bases. Germline V gives CDR1 KGHDR, CDR2 SFDVKD. The V gene end was trimmed by 3 bases and the J gene end by 6 bases; junction bases not matched to a gene: 5. The CDR3 is 16 amino acids. The CDR3 sequence: CATSDRLAGATNEQFF. CDR3 nucleotides: TGTGCCACCAGTGATAGACTAGCGGGAGCCACCAATGAGCAGTTCTTC.

The chain joins TRBV6-2 or TRBV6-3 to TRBJ1-2, with a weak D call TRBD1 (6 bases). Germline CDR1 reads MNHEY; CDR2 reads SVGEGT. The CDR3 length is 15 residues. V dropped 5 bases and J dropped 10 bases, with 23 bases sitting between them. CDR3 region: CASSTSPGGYGDYTF. CDR3 coding DNA: TGTGCCAGCAGTACCTCCCCGGGGGGCTATGGAGACTACACCTTC.

This chain joins TRBV6-5 and TRBJ2-1, with TRBD2 matching 10 bases. Losses at the gene ends were 5 bases for V and 7 bases for J; bases not matched to a gene: 8. CDR1 is MNHEY and CDR2 is SVGAGI in the germline V gene. The CDR3 is made up of 15 amino acids. The DNA of the CDR3 is TGTGCCAGCAGTCCTTCTAGCGGGAGTGGGAATGAGCAGTTCTTC. Its protein is CASSPSSGSGNEQFF.